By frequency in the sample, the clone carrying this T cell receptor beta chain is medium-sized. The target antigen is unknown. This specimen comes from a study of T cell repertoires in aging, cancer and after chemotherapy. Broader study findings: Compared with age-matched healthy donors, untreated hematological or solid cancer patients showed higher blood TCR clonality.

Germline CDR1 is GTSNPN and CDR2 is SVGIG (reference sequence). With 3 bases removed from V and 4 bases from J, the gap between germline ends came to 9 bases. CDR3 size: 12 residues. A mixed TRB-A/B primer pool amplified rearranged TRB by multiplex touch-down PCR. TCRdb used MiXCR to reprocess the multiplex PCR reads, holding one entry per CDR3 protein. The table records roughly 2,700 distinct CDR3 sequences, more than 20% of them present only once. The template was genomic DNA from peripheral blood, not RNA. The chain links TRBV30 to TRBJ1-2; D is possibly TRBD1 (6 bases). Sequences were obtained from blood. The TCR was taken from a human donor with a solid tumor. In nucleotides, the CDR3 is TGTGCCTGGAGGGAACAGGGCTATGGCTACACCTTC. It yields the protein CAWREQGYGYTF.